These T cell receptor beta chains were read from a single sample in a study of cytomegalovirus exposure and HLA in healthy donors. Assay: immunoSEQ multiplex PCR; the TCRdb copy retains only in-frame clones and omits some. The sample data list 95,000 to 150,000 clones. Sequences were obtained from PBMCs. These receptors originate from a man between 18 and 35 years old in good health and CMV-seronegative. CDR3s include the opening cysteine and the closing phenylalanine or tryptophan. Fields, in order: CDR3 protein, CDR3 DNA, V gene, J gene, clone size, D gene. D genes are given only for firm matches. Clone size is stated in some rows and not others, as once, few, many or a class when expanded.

CDR3aa: CASSPGSYRDRKENEKLFF
CDR3nt: TGTGCCAGCAGCCCGGGAAGCTACCGGGACAGAAAGGAGAATGAAAAACTGTTTTTT
v_gene: TRBV7-2
j_gene: TRBJ1-4
abundance: -
d_gene: TRBD1

CDR3aa: CASSPGQGVPYEQYF
CDR3nt: TGCGCCAGCAGCCCGGGACAGGGGGTCCCCTACGAGCAGTACTTC
v_gene: TRBV5-1
j_gene: TRBJ2-7
abundance: -
d_gene: TRBD1

CDR3aa: CASSLALGGSYNEQFF
CDR3nt: TGTGCCAGCAGCTTGGCCTTGGGGGGTTCCTACAATGAGCAGTTCTTC
v_gene: TRBV5-6
j_gene: TRBJ2-1
abundance: -
d_gene: -

CDR3aa: CASSQDGPGDEQYF
CDR3nt: TGTGCTAGCAGCCAAGACGGACCGGGGGACGAGCAGTACTTC
v_gene: TRBV7-7
j_gene: TRBJ2-7
abundance: -
d_gene: -

CDR3aa: CASSFQRPYGYTF
CDR3nt: TGTGCCAGCAGCTTTCAGCGACCTTATGGCTACACCTTC
v_gene: TRBV7-8
j_gene: TRBJ1-2
abundance: -
d_gene: -

CDR3aa: CASSLAGFSPLHF
CDR3nt: TGTGCCAGCAGCTTGGCAGGGTTTTCACCCCTCCACTTT
v_gene: TRBV5-5
j_gene: TRBJ1-6
abundance: -
d_gene: -

CDR3aa: CASSRDRGLYEQYF
CDR3nt: TGTGCCAGCAGTCGCGACAGGGGGCTCTACGAGCAGTACTTC
v_gene: TRBV6-5
j_gene: TRBJ2-7
abundance: -
d_gene: TRBD1

CDR3aa: CASSQGGAHTNTEAFF
CDR3nt: TGTGCCAGCAGCCAAGGAGGGGCCCATACGAACACTGAAGCTTTCTTT
v_gene: TRBV7-3
j_gene: TRBJ1-1
abundance: -
d_gene: -

CDR3aa: CASSLRTGEAFF
CDR3nt: TGTGCCAGCAGCCTTCGGACAGGTGAAGCTTTCTTT
v_gene: TRBV7-6
j_gene: TRBJ1-1
abundance: -
d_gene: TRBD1

CDR3aa: CASSFDRGSSPLHF
CDR3nt: TGTGCCAGCAGCTTCGACAGGGGATCTTCACCCCTCCACTTT
v_gene: TRBV5-4
j_gene: TRBJ1-6
abundance: -
d_gene: TRBD1

CDR3aa: CASSVAFGDRDHGYTF
CDR3nt: TGTGCCAGCAGCGTAGCCTTTGGGGACAGGGACCATGGCTACACCTTC
v_gene: TRBV9
j_gene: TRBJ1-2
abundance: -
d_gene: TRBD1

CDR3aa: CATSRGGGTNYGYTF
CDR3nt: TGTGCCACCAGCAGAGGGGGGGGGACTAACTATGGCTACACCTTC
v_gene: TRBV15
j_gene: TRBJ1-2
abundance: -
d_gene: -

CDR3aa: CASSLRGNPDQPQHF
CDR3nt: TGTGCCAGTAGTTTGAGGGGGAACCCGGATCAGCCCCAGCATTTT
v_gene: TRBV19
j_gene: TRBJ1-5
abundance: -
d_gene: -

CDR3aa: CASPRTKSSYNSPLHF
CDR3nt: TGTGCCAGCCCTAGGACAAAGAGCTCCTATAATTCACCCCTCCACTTT
v_gene: TRBV6-8
j_gene: TRBJ1-6
abundance: -
d_gene: -

CDR3aa: CASSSGYTEAFF
CDR3nt: TGCGCCAGCAGCTCAGGGTACACTGAAGCTTTCTTT
v_gene: TRBV5-1
j_gene: TRBJ1-1
abundance: -
d_gene: -

CDR3aa: CASSFGGRNTEAFF
CDR3nt: TGTGCCAGCAGCTTCGGGGGGCGGAACACTGAAGCTTTCTTT
v_gene: TRBV11-2
j_gene: TRBJ1-1
abundance: -
d_gene: -

CDR3aa: CATKTRVGDEAFF
CDR3nt: TGCGCCACCAAGACTAGGGTTGGGGACGAAGCTTTCTTT
v_gene: TRBV5-1
j_gene: TRBJ1-1
abundance: -
d_gene: -

CDR3aa: CASSRGQGRGETQYF
CDR3nt: TGTGCCAGCAGCCGGGGACAGGGACGAGGGGAGACCCAGTACTTC
v_gene: TRBV7-2
j_gene: TRBJ2-5
abundance: -
d_gene: TRBD1

CDR3aa: CASRGGGLTDTQYF
CDR3nt: TGCGCCAGCAGAGGCGGGGGCCTCACAGATACGCAGTATTTT
v_gene: TRBV10-2
j_gene: TRBJ2-3
abundance: -
d_gene: -

CDR3aa: CASSPPTREVGYTF
CDR3nt: TGTGCCAGCTCACCACCGACCAGGGAGGTCGGCTACACCTTC
v_gene: TRBV18
j_gene: TRBJ1-2
abundance: -
d_gene: -

CDR3aa: CASSPGTGDTQYF
CDR3nt: TGTGCCAGCAGCCCCGGGACAGGGGATACGCAGTATTTT
v_gene: TRBV7-2
j_gene: TRBJ2-3
abundance: -
d_gene: TRBD1

CDR3aa: CACWTGFLGYTF
CDR3nt: TGTGCCTGTTGGACAGGTTTCTTGGGCTACACCTTC
v_gene: TRBV30
j_gene: TRBJ1-2
abundance: -
d_gene: TRBD1

CDR3aa: CASSMRASGANVLTF
CDR3nt: TGTGCCAGTAGTATGCGTGCCTCTGGGGCCAACGTCCTGACTTTC
v_gene: TRBV19
j_gene: TRBJ2-6
abundance: -
d_gene: -

CDR3aa: CASSPLGRGEETQYF
CDR3nt: TGTGCCAGCAGCCCGCTCGGGCGGGGGGAAGAGACCCAGTACTTC
v_gene: TRBV7-3
j_gene: TRBJ2-5
abundance: -
d_gene: TRBD2

CDR3aa: CASSLVPSGTDTQYF
CDR3nt: TGTGCCAGCAGTCTTGTGCCTAGCGGCACAGATACGCAGTATTTT
v_gene: TRBV2
j_gene: TRBJ2-3
abundance: -
d_gene: -

CDR3aa: CASRGRVYGYTF
CDR3nt: TGTGCCAGCAGGGGGCGCGTCTATGGCTACACCTTC
v_gene: TRBV2
j_gene: TRBJ1-2
abundance: -
d_gene: -

CDR3aa: CASSLDRGESYEQYF
CDR3nt: TGTGCCAGCAGCTTGGACAGGGGAGAAAGCTACGAGCAGTACTTC
v_gene: TRBV5-4
j_gene: TRBJ2-7
abundance: -
d_gene: TRBD1

CDR3aa: CASHGGTRNTEAFF
CDR3nt: TGCGCCAGCCATGGGGGGACCAGGAACACTGAAGCTTTCTTT
v_gene: TRBV5-1
j_gene: TRBJ1-1
abundance: -
d_gene: -

CDR3aa: CATSSGQGHTGELFF
CDR3nt: TGTGCCACCAGCAGCGGGCAGGGCCACACCGGGGAGCTGTTTTTT
v_gene: TRBV15
j_gene: TRBJ2-2
abundance: medium-sized
d_gene: -

CDR3aa: CASSLSTQAYNEQFF
CDR3nt: TGTGCCAGCTCGCTTTCGACACAGGCCTACAATGAGCAGTTCTTC
v_gene: TRBV18
j_gene: TRBJ2-1
abundance: -
d_gene: -

CDR3aa: CASSTAGTYEQYF
CDR3nt: TGCGCCAGCAGCACAGCGGGGACCTACGAGCAGTACTTC
v_gene: TRBV5-1
j_gene: TRBJ2-7
abundance: -
d_gene: TRBD2

CDR3aa: CASSFQAKQFF
CDR3nt: TGTGCCAGCAGTTTTCAAGCCAAGCAGTTCTTC
v_gene: TRBV6-5
j_gene: TRBJ2-1
abundance: -
d_gene: -

CDR3aa: CASSFGRTEAFF
CDR3nt: TGTGCCAGCAGCTTCGGGAGGACTGAAGCTTTCTTT
v_gene: TRBV5-6
j_gene: TRBJ1-1
abundance: -
d_gene: -

CDR3aa: CASSLETGTGIDEQFF
CDR3nt: TGTGCCAGCAGCTTAGAAACCGGGACAGGGATTGATGAGCAGTTCTTC
v_gene: TRBV7-8
j_gene: TRBJ2-1
abundance: -
d_gene: TRBD1

CDR3aa: CASRASGRAGNGELFF
CDR3nt: TGTGCCAGCAGGGCCAGCGGGAGGGCCGGGAACGGGGAGCTGTTTTTT
v_gene: TRBV7-9
j_gene: TRBJ2-2
abundance: -
d_gene: TRBD2

CDR3aa: CASSLQGSEQYF
CDR3nt: TGTGCCAGCAGTTTACAGGGATCCGAGCAGTACTTC
v_gene: TRBV6-5
j_gene: TRBJ2-7
abundance: -
d_gene: -